These T cell receptor beta chains were read from a single sample in a study of shared clonotypes between healthy human individuals. The protocol was immunoSEQ multiplex PCR, while the TCRdb copy is restricted to in-frame clones and leaves out a portion. Of under 2.5 million clones listed, just under 95% are singletons. Source material: naive CD4+ T cells from PBMCs. These receptors originate from a man aged 18 to 29 in good health. Some clones in this sample may be carry-over from other donors' samples. CDR3s include the opening cysteine and the closing phenylalanine or tryptophan. Fields, in order: CDR3 DNA, CDR3 protein, D gene, V gene, J gene, clone size. D genes are given only for firm matches. Only part of the rows carry a size: once, few, many, or a class if the clone is expanded.

DNA: TGCGCCAGCAGCACCCGAGGGGACGGGGAGCAGTTCTTC
CDR3: CASSTRGDGEQFF
D: -
V: TRBV5-1
J: TRBJ2-1
size: -

DNA: TGCAGCGTTCGGGCGGGAGGGACAGATACGCAGTATTTT
CDR3: CSVRAGGTDTQYF
D: TRBD2
V: TRBV29-1
J: TRBJ2-3
size: -

DNA: TGTGCCACCGACAGGGGGGACGTCTCACCCCTCCACTTT
CDR3: CATDRGDVSPLHF
D: TRBD1
V: TRBV7-9
J: TRBJ1-6
size: -

DNA: TGTGCCAGCAGCCCGATTCGGGGGGCGACCCCTAACTATGGCTACACCTTC
CDR3: CASSPIRGATPNYGYTF
D: -
V: TRBV7-6
J: TRBJ1-2
size: once

DNA: TGTGCCACCAGCTCCCGCCTCTTCCAGGACTCGGGGCCTGGGCAGTACTTC
CDR3: CATSSRLFQDSGPGQYF
D: -
V: TRBV15
J: TRBJ2-7
size: -

DNA: TGTGCCAGCAGCGTAGCGGAGGGTAGCTTCTACGAGCAGTACTTC
CDR3: CASSVAEGSFYEQYF
D: -
V: TRBV9
J: TRBJ2-7
size: -

DNA: TGTGCCAGCAGTTTCTCCGGGAGTTCCTACGAGCAGTACTTC
CDR3: CASSFSGSSYEQYF
D: -
V: TRBV27
J: TRBJ2-7
size: -

DNA: TGTGCCGCCCGACTAGCGGAATCCTACGAGCAGTACTTC
CDR3: CAARLAESYEQYF
D: TRBD2
V: TRBV10-3
J: TRBJ2-7
size: -

DNA: TGTGCCAGCAGCTTGGCATCTAGCGCCACGGAGACCCAGTACTTC
CDR3: CASSLASSATETQYF
D: -
V: TRBV5-4
J: TRBJ2-5
size: -

DNA: TGTGCCAGCAGTTCTAGGGGGTCCGGAGCTTTCTTT
CDR3: CASSSRGSGAFF
D: -
V: TRBV28
J: TRBJ1-1
size: -

DNA: TGTGCCAGCAGTCTGAGAGGTCAGCCCCAGCATTTT
CDR3: CASSLRGQPQHF
D: -
V: TRBV7-2
J: TRBJ1-5
size: -

DNA: TGTGCCAGCAGTCGAGGGAGTTTGGGGACCTACGAGCAGTACTTC
CDR3: CASSRGSLGTYEQYF
D: -
V: TRBV28
J: TRBJ2-7
size: -

DNA: TGTGCCAGCAGTCCGTGGCCTAACCTTGGGTATGGCTACACCTTC
CDR3: CASSPWPNLGYGYTF
D: -
V: TRBV28
J: TRBJ1-2
size: few

DNA: TGTGCCAGCAGCCAGCAGGGCCTGGGGCAGCCCCAGCATTTT
CDR3: CASSQQGLGQPQHF
D: -
V: TRBV14
J: TRBJ1-5
size: -

DNA: TGTGCCAGCAGCTTGAAGGCGGGAGGGGGTGAGACCCAGTACTTC
CDR3: CASSLKAGGGETQYF
D: TRBD2
V: TRBV5-4
J: TRBJ2-5
size: -

DNA: TGTGCCAGCAGTTTTGGGCCAACCGGGGAGCTGTTTTTT
CDR3: CASSFGPTGELFF
D: -
V: TRBV27
J: TRBJ2-2
size: -

DNA: TGTGCCAGCAGCCTCGGGACTAGCGGGAGTACGCAGTATTTT
CDR3: CASSLGTSGSTQYF
D: TRBD2
V: TRBV7-3
J: TRBJ2-3
size: -

DNA: TGTGCCACCAGCAGAGAAAGGGCAGGGGATGAAAAACTGTTTTTT
CDR3: CATSRERAGDEKLFF
D: -
V: TRBV15
J: TRBJ1-4
size: -

DNA: TGTGCCAGCAGACCGGGGCTAGCAGGTGAGCAGTTCTTC
CDR3: CASRPGLAGEQFF
D: -
V: TRBV2
J: TRBJ2-1
size: -

DNA: TGTGCCAGCAGGCCGGACCGAGGGGACTACGAGCAGTACTTC
CDR3: CASRPDRGDYEQYF
D: -
V: TRBV28
J: TRBJ2-7
size: -

DNA: TGCGCCAGCAGCTTGGGGCAGGGACGGCTGGGCCACGAGCAGTACTTC
CDR3: CASSLGQGRLGHEQYF
D: -
V: TRBV5-1
J: TRBJ2-7
size: -

DNA: TGTGCCAGTAGATGGAGGACAGACCCAGATACGCAGTATTTT
CDR3: CASRWRTDPDTQYF
D: -
V: TRBV19
J: TRBJ2-3
size: -

DNA: TGTGCCACCAAGGGTGAAGGGACTGAAGCTTTCTTT
CDR3: CATKGEGTEAFF
D: -
V: TRBV28
J: TRBJ1-1
size: -

DNA: TGTGCCAGCAGCAGGGGGCGGTTGGCCAACGTCCTGACTTTC
CDR3: CASSRGRLANVLTF
D: TRBD1
V: TRBV6-5
J: TRBJ2-6
size: -

DNA: TGTGCCAGCAGTTTAAAGGCGGCTGGGCTCTATGGCTACACCTTC
CDR3: CASSLKAAGLYGYTF
D: -
V: TRBV27
J: TRBJ1-2
size: -

DNA: TGCGCCAGCAGCCGGACAATCGGGTTACTGGACGAGCAGTACTTC
CDR3: CASSRTIGLLDEQYF
D: -
V: TRBV4-1
J: TRBJ2-7
size: -

DNA: TGCGCCAGCAGCCAGGAAAGACTAGGGATCGCGCAAGAGACCCAGTACTTC
CDR3: CASSQERLGIAQETQYF
D: -
V: TRBV4-1
J: TRBJ2-5
size: -

DNA: TGTGCCAGCAGCTTATTGGGGTACACTGAAGCTTTCTTT
CDR3: CASSLLGYTEAFF
D: -
V: TRBV11-2
J: TRBJ1-1
size: -

DNA: TGTGCCAGCAGCTTAGATCAAACTAGCGGAGTGCTGGATGAGCAGTTCTTC
CDR3: CASSLDQTSGVLDEQFF
D: TRBD2
V: TRBV11-3
J: TRBJ2-1
size: once

DNA: TGTGCCAGCAGCGCCACTAGAAACACTGAAGCTTTCTTT
CDR3: CASSATRNTEAFF
D: -
V: TRBV7-9
J: TRBJ1-1
size: once

DNA: TGTGCCAGCAGCCCGACGGACAGGGCTTGGAACACCATATATTTT
CDR3: CASSPTDRAWNTIYF
D: TRBD1
V: TRBV7-2
J: TRBJ1-3
size: -

DNA: TGTGCCAGCAGCAGGGACCCTGCAACTAATGAAAAACTGTTTTTT
CDR3: CASSRDPATNEKLFF
D: -
V: TRBV9
J: TRBJ1-4
size: -

DNA: TGTGCCAGCACGGGGGGGGATAGAGATACGCAGTATTTT
CDR3: CASTGGDRDTQYF
D: TRBD2
V: TRBV6-1
J: TRBJ2-3
size: -

DNA: TGTGCCAGCAGCCGTGAGGGACTCGGGACAGGGGCCGGGACCCAGTACTTC
CDR3: CASSREGLGTGAGTQYF
D: TRBD1
V: TRBV4-2
J: TRBJ2-5
size: -

DNA: TGTGCCAGCAGCGAAAGGGGCAGGGAGGGAATCTACGAGCAGTACTTC
CDR3: CASSERGREGIYEQYF
D: TRBD2
V: TRBV9
J: TRBJ2-7
size: -

DNA: TGTGCCAGCAGCTACGTCTCCTACGAGCAGTACTTC
CDR3: CASSYVSYEQYF
D: -
V: TRBV13
J: TRBJ2-7
size: once

DNA: TGTGCCAGCAGTTATAGTCAGGTCACCGGGGAGCTGTTTTTT
CDR3: CASSYSQVTGELFF
D: -
V: TRBV6-5
J: TRBJ2-2
size: -

DNA: TGTGCCAGCAGTCCATTGGGAGAACGCTACGAGCAGTACTTC
CDR3: CASSPLGERYEQYF
D: -
V: TRBV4-2
J: TRBJ2-7
size: -

DNA: TGTGCCTGGTACGGACAGAGATACTATGGCTACACCTTC
CDR3: CAWYGQRYYGYTF
D: -
V: TRBV30
J: TRBJ1-2
size: few

DNA: TGCGCCAGCCGCCAGGGGGGGGACGTAGATACGCAGTATTTT
CDR3: CASRQGGDVDTQYF
D: -
V: TRBV5-1
J: TRBJ2-3
size: -

DNA: TGTGCCAGCAGTCCCATCCTAAGCGGGCTCCACAATGAGCAGTTCTTC
CDR3: CASSPILSGLHNEQFF
D: -
V: TRBV27
J: TRBJ2-1
size: -

DNA: TGTGCCAGCAGCTTGGGGGGTGAAAAACTGTTTTTT
CDR3: CASSLGGEKLFF
D: -
V: TRBV7-2
J: TRBJ1-4
size: -

DNA: TGTGCCAGCTCACAGACCCTGGACAGAGAAGCTTTCTTT
CDR3: CASSQTLDREAFF
D: -
V: TRBV18
J: TRBJ1-1
size: -

DNA: TGTGCCAGCAGCTCCTCGACCCTCCTGAATCAGCCCCAGCATTTT
CDR3: CASSSSTLLNQPQHF
D: -
V: TRBV5-4
J: TRBJ1-5
size: -

DNA: TGTGCCAGCAACGTTCGGGAGACCACAGATACGCAGTATTTT
CDR3: CASNVRETTDTQYF
D: -
V: TRBV28
J: TRBJ2-3
size: -

DNA: TGCGCCAGCAGCCAAGCCCATCCTGGGGGGCTCTATGGCTACACCTTC
CDR3: CASSQAHPGGLYGYTF
D: -
V: TRBV4-1
J: TRBJ1-2
size: -

DNA: TGTGCCAGCAGCTTATCCAACCCTCCCCAAGAGACCCAGTACTTC
CDR3: CASSLSNPPQETQYF
D: -
V: TRBV7-9
J: TRBJ2-5
size: -

DNA: TGTGCCAGCAGCTCTCCCGCCGGGACAGAAGGCAATGAGCAGTTCTTC
CDR3: CASSSPAGTEGNEQFF
D: TRBD1
V: TRBV11-3
J: TRBJ2-1
size: -

DNA: TGTGCCACCAGCTCCCGGGACAGCTTTTACAATGAGCAGTTCTTC
CDR3: CATSSRDSFYNEQFF
D: TRBD1
V: TRBV15
J: TRBJ2-1
size: once

DNA: TGTGCCAGTAGTACACAGGGAGTGTTGGAGACCCAGTACTTC
CDR3: CASSTQGVLETQYF
D: -
V: TRBV19
J: TRBJ2-5
size: -

DNA: TGTGCCATCAGGGGGCCCTACACAGATACGCAGTATTTT
CDR3: CAIRGPYTDTQYF
D: TRBD1
V: TRBV27
J: TRBJ2-3
size: -

DNA: TGTGCCAGCAGTTCCCCCCCCCATGAGCAGTTCTTC
CDR3: CASSSPPHEQFF
D: -
V: TRBV6-5
J: TRBJ2-1
size: -

DNA: TGTGCCAGCAAGACAACGCGTAGCACAGATACGCAGTATTTT
CDR3: CASKTTRSTDTQYF
D: -
V: TRBV27
J: TRBJ2-3
size: -

DNA: TGTGCCAGCAGCTCTCTACCCTACGAGCAGTACTTC
CDR3: CASSSLPYEQYF
D: -
V: TRBV11-2
J: TRBJ2-7
size: -